This T cell receptor beta chain appears in the sequencing data of a study of CD8+ T cells in alopecia areata (dated by TCRdb to the late 2010s). Notes on the research overall: In both human patients and the C3H/HeJ mouse model, the study applied high-throughput TCRbeta sequencing to look at T cell clonal expansion in alopecia areata. In humans, TCRbeta sequencing was performed on scalp tissue and on sorted CD4+ and CD8+ peripheral blood T cells from healthy controls and from patients with patchy or totalis/universalis alopecia areata. The RNA source kit depended on sample type: the PAXgene miRNA kit for fixed scalp, the miRNeasy kit for PBMCs, and the RNeasy kit for mouse skin. Clonality in the scalp was compared among normal scalp (n=4), patchy alopecia areata scalp (n=8), and alopecia totalis/universalis scalp (n=8). immunoSEQ multiplex PCR using 35 Vbeta forward primers and 13 Jbeta reverse primers was used to amplify TCRbeta CDR3 regions. The study at large found these results: Lesional scalp, especially in alopecia totalis/universalis, showed higher clonality and more expanded CD8+ clones than normal scalp, suggesting antigenic drive. Unlike mouse skin, where gammadelta T cells dominate, normal human skin contains resident alphabeta T cells that get sequenced too, which complicates analysis of the scalp TCR repertoire. TCR sequences shared between patients were less clear than in mice, possibly partly because of HLA diversity in the patient population.

Libraries were made using the immunoSEQ multiplex PCR assay. RNA was extracted from all samples and reverse transcribed into cDNA, which served as template for TCR sequencing. SuperScript III was used for first-strand cDNA synthesis, primed with a 2:1 mix of oligo-dT and random hexamers. Amplification bias was assessed with a synthetic immune receptor repertoire, and residual bias was removed computationally. On the study's bioinformatics: Raw reads were preprocessed for error removal, and CDR3 was defined according to IMGT conventions as running from the conserved cysteine to phenylalanine. Clonality was computed by normalizing Shannon entropy by log2 of the number of productive unique TCRs and subtracting the result from 1. Whether each scalp clone was CD4 or CD8 was inferred by checking scalp TCRbeta sequences against the CD4 and CD8 repertoires from sorted blood. The table comes from immuneACCESS by way of TCRdb, which keeps in-frame sequences with V and J called. Part of the clones is missing from these tables; in studies checked, under half for an unresolved V gene and the rest for unknown reasons. That table gives V, J and clone size, and the DNA gave D and trimming. The sample records 200,000 to 250,000 clones, 56% of which are singletons. The ten most abundant clones make up 4.9% of the sample.

Regarding this clone: Its antigen is unknown. No much larger clonotype is one base removed from it; base qualities were not supplied.

Counted from cysteine to phenylalanine, this CDR3 has 13 amino acids. Here the CDR3 DNA is all that survives: 39 bases in frame from base 1. V loses 1 base of germline sequence and J loses 5 bases, and the interval between the two ends is 7 bases. The germline V gene supplies CDR1 MGHRA and CDR2 YSYEKL. PBMCs were isolated by density centrifugation and stained for CD3, CD4 and CD8, and CD4+ and CD8+ T cells were sorted on a FACSAria. Unaffected controls provided scalp biopsies and blood samples. The source of this sequence is a human donor in good health. The chain joins TRBV4-1 to TRBJ2-3; a weak D assignment points to TRBD1 (6 bases agree). Material for sequencing was CD8+ T cells sorted from blood. At the DNA level, the sequence is TGCGCCAGCAGCCAAGTCAGGGGAGATACGCAGTATTTT. This encodes CASSQVRGDTQYF.